These 31 T cell receptor beta chains came from one sample sequenced in a study of CD8+CD57+ T cells in acquired aplastic anemia. It was genomic DNA that served as the template for profiling TCR beta VDJ and CDR3. TCRdb redid the calling of the reads with MiXCR, one entry per CDR3 protein. There are under 350,000 distinct CDR3 sequences in the sample; about 50% occur only once, and roughly 1.2% lies in the top ten. Those patients picked for sequencing had displayed CD8+CD57+ cell expansion on flow cytometry. Sequenced: sorted CD4+, CD8+, or CD8+CD57+ T cells (not recorded which) from PBMCs. These receptors originate from a human donor with aplastic anemia.

A single count supports this clonotype. The rearrangement links TRBV2 to TRBJ2-7; D perhaps matches TRBD2 (6 bases). The germline CDR1 and CDR2 sequences are SNHLY and FYNNEI. This CDR3 has 14 amino acids. Trimming took 11 bases from V and 2 from J, leaving 19 bases between them. CDR3 in amino acids: CAARRGTHAYEQYF. CDR3 bases: TGTGCCGCCCGGAGAGGGACTCACGCCTACGAGCAGTACTTC.

This clonotype was observed once. This sequence joins TRBV7-2 and TRBJ1-1, with no clear D. The germline V gene encodes CDR1 SGHTA and CDR2 FQGNSA. The V gene lost 8 bases and the J gene lost 2 bases, with 18 bases spanning the gap. The CDR3 is 15 amino acids. CDR3 protein: CASLQWGWRNTEAFF. The CDR3 coding sequence is TGTGCCAGCCTTCAATGGGGTTGGCGAAACACTGAAGCTTTCTTT.

V is TRBV7-8 and J is TRBJ1-1; 10 positions agree with TRBD1. The V segment lost 5 bases and the J segment 0 bases; nucleotides outside the gene matches: 6. The CDR3 sequence is 16 residues long. Germline V CDR1 and CDR2: SGHVS, FQNEAQ. The CDR3 nucleotides read TGTGCCAGCAGCAAAGACAGGGGGCTCATGAACACTGAAGCTTTCTTT. Encoded protein: CASSKDRGLMNTEAFF.

V is TRBV5-1 and J is TRBJ1-2; TRBD1 aligns across 8 bases. V lost 3 bases, J lost 4 bases, and 8 bases stayed unmatched. The germline CDR1 and CDR2 sequences are SGHRS and YFSETQ. This CDR3 comprises 15 residues. CDR3 sequence: CASSSPRGRGYGYTF. CDR3 bases: TGCGCCAGCAGCTCTCCCAGGGGGCGAGGCTATGGCTACACCTTC.

CDR3 region: CATSDRPDPSGYTF. The DNA of the CDR3 is TGTGCCACCAGTGATCGGCCAGATCCCTCCGGCTACACCTTC. The J gene is TRBJ1-2, the V gene TRBV24-1; no clear D. CDR1 is KGHDR, CDR2 SFDVKD, per germline. Trimming cost V 3 bases and J 8 bases, with 15 bases left between them. CDR3 size: 14 residues.

Notes on this clonotype: A much larger clone lies a single base off, so this may be a read error. The conserved phenylalanine or tryptophan is not found at the CDR3 terminus, so this likely reflects a read error. The gene calls are TRBV6-5 and TRBJ1-2; TRBD1 matches at 7 bases. CDR1 MNHEY and CDR2 SVGAGI come from the germline V gene. CDR3 length equals 18 residues. V shed 6 bases, J shed 1 base, and the junction held 17 bases outside the gene matches. The CDR3 nucleotides are TGTGCCAGCAGGGGGAGGGTTAGTCCCGGGACAGTTAACTATGGCTACACCCTC. This translates into CASRGRVSPGTVNYGYTL.

The chain is built from TRBV10-2 and TRBJ2-7; TRBD2 is a possible D gene (5 bases). The CDR3 consists of 13 residues. The germline CDR1 and CDR2 sequences are WSHSY and SAAADI. Trimming cost V 5 bases and J 7 bases, with 15 bases left between them. CDR3 coding DNA: TGCGCCAGCAGTACGAGCCCTACGGGGGAGCAGTACTTC. This gives the protein CASSTSPTGEQYF.

The V and J genes are TRBV5-1 and TRBJ2-2, with no clear D. This CDR3 is built from 18 residues. Germline values: CDR1 SGHRS, CDR2 YFSETQ. Trimming stripped 1 base from V and 0 bases from J, with 16 bases between. CDR3 nucleotide sequence: TGCGCCAGCAGCTTGAACATCGGGCCATCTTCGAACACCGGGGAGCTGTTTTTT. Protein: CASSLNIGPSSNTGELFF.

This clonotype was counted many times. This chain joins TRBV19 and TRBJ1-2; D unresolved. The CDR3 consists of 12 residues. From germline, CDR1 is LNHDA and CDR2 SQIVND (reference sequence). Trimming removed 5 bases from V and 7 bases from J, with 11 bases in between. CDR3 loop: CASSFLNGGYTF. The CDR3 DNA is TGTGCCAGTAGTTTCCTGAATGGTGGCTACACCTTC.

This clonotype occurred a few times. The rearrangement uses TRBV2 and TRBJ1-4; D gene uncertain. Trimming stripped 6 bases from V and 0 bases from J, with 11 bases between. This CDR3 spans 15 amino acids. Per germline, CDR1 SNHLY and CDR2 FYNNEI. In DNA form, the CDR3 reads TGTGCCAGCAGGGAGGGCGGAGCAACTAATGAAAAACTGTTTTTT. It yields the protein CASREGGATNEKLFF.

A remark on this clonotype: At one boundary the junction diverges from the germline segment, which might be a read error. The V and J genes are TRBV7-8 and TRBJ2-4, with TRBD2 matching 7 bases. CDR1 is SGHVS, CDR2 FQNEAQ, per germline. CDR3 length: 13 amino acids. CDR3 DNA: TGTGCCAGCAGCCGAGAGAATAGCGGGCTGGAGGACTTC. Protein: CASSRENSGLEDF.

The genes are TRBV24-1 and TRBJ1-6; D is undetermined. This CDR3 contains 13 residues. The ends were cut back, 5 bases at V and 9 bases at J, with 10 bases in the middle. Germline V gene sequence: CDR1 KGHDR, CDR2 SFDVKD. The CDR3 DNA reads as TGTGCCACCAGTGCGGCATGGGGTTCACCCCTCCACTTT. It is translated as CATSAAWGSPLHF.

The sample holds a few counts of this clonotype. The chain links TRBV7-3 to TRBJ1-6; TRBD1 aligns across 7 bases. The V gene end was trimmed by 5 bases and the J gene end by 6 bases; junction bases not matched to a gene: 4. In germline, CDR1 is SGHTA, CDR2 FQGTGA. The CDR3 is made up of 14 amino acids. CDR3 in DNA: TGTGCCAGCAGCCTGGGACAGAGTAATTCACCCCTCCACTTT. Its protein is CASSLGQSNSPLHF.

This clonotype was seen a few times. The chain carries TRBV5-6 and TRBJ1-2; D is unresolved. The V end was cut by 0 bases, the J end by 7 bases, with 10 bases between. This CDR3 has 13 residues. From germline, CDR1 is SGHDT and CDR2 YYEEEE. The chain's CDR3 is CASSLDPGFGYTF. The CDR3, as DNA: TGTGCCAGCAGCTTGGATCCCGGGTTTGGCTACACCTTC.

This clonotype was counted once. The chain has TRBV5-5 and TRBJ2-7; D may be TRBD1 (5 bases). The CDR3 runs to 15 residues. CDR1 and CDR2 (germline): SGHKS, YYEKEE (reference sequence). The V end lost 0 bases, the J end lost 4 bases, and 14 bases lay between the germline ends. CDR3 nucleotides: TGTGCCAGCAGCTTGGGGGGCGCCCTTCCATACGAGCAGTACTTC. The encoded protein is CASSLGGALPYEQYF.

The genes are TRBV20-1 and TRBJ2-7; 10 bases are shared with TRBD2. Trimming removed 6 bases from V and 4 bases from J; junction bases left unmatched: 9. This CDR3 has 14 amino acids. CDR1 is DFQATT and CDR2 is SNEGSKA in the germline V gene (reference sequence). CDR3 amino acids: CSALGTSEAYEQYV. The CDR3 DNA is TGCAGTGCCCTTGGGACTAGCGAAGCTTACGAGCAGTACGTC.

The sample holds one count of this clonotype. The chain recombines TRBV19 with TRBJ2-2, with 9 nucleotides matching TRBD2. V was clipped by 4 bases and J by 9 bases; unmatched bases: 3. The germline V gene encodes CDR1 LNHDA and CDR2 SQIVND (reference sequence). The CDR3 runs to 13 residues. The CDR3 DNA reads TGTGCCAGTAGTAGCGGGGGGGCCCGGGAGCTGTTTTTT. Translation gives CASSSGGARELFF.

This clonotype was counted many times. The V gene is TRBV9, the J gene TRBJ2-2; no definite D call. Trimming shortened V by 5 bases and J by 6 bases, and 8 bases separated the two germline ends. Germline values: CDR1 SGDLS, CDR2 YYNGEE. The CDR3 spans 12 residues. CDR3 sequence reads: CASRIYPGELFF. CDR3 nucleotide sequence: TGTGCCAGCAGGATATATCCCGGGGAGCTGTTTTTT.

The genes are TRBV7-2 and TRBJ2-5; 7 nucleotides match TRBD1. Per germline, CDR1 SGHTA and CDR2 FQGNSA. This CDR3 has 13 residues. V gave up 5 bases and J gave up 5 bases; unmatched junction bases: 5. The DNA for the CDR3 is TGTGCCAGCAGCAAGACAGGGCGGGAGACCCAGTACTTC. It yields the protein CASSKTGRETQYF.

This rearrangement joins TRBV7-3 to TRBJ2-5; 14 positions match TRBD2. This CDR3 region has 16 residues. Germline CDR1 reads SGHTA; CDR2 reads FQGTGA. With 1 base clipped from V and 4 bases from J, the junction kept 2 bases outside the gene matches. The CDR3 is CASSLKGLAGGETQYF. The DNA of the CDR3 is TGTGCCAGCAGCTTAAAAGGACTAGCGGGAGGAGAGACCCAGTACTTC.

The sample holds many counts of this clonotype. The chain uses TRBV19 and TRBJ2-2; 8 bases are shared with TRBD2. Losses at the gene ends were 10 bases for V and 4 bases for J; bases not matched to a gene: 14. The CDR3 consists of 16 residues. Germline CDR1 LNHDA, CDR2 SQIVND (reference sequence). The CDR3, as DNA: TGTGCCACCAGACCCCAAGCGGGGGCGGGCACCGGGGAGCTGTTTTTT. Translated, it gives CATRPQAGAGTGELFF.

Ten or more counts support this clonotype. CDR3 nucleotide sequence: TGTGCCAGCAGCCCCAGACCTCCGGGACAGGACAATGAGCAGTTCTTC. It is translated as CASSPRPPGQDNEQFF. The V gene is TRBV7-8, the J gene TRBJ2-1; 8 nucleotides line up with TRBD1. Germline CDR1 is SGHVS and CDR2 is FQNEAQ. V lost 5 bases and J lost 5; bases outside the gene matches: 11. CDR3 length equals 16 residues.

To note about this clonotype: The junction departs from germline at one end; a sequencing error may be responsible. This sequence joins TRBV11-2 and TRBJ1-3; the match to TRBD1 covers 9 bases. In germline, CDR1 is SGHAT, CDR2 FQNNGV. The CDR3 has 15 amino acids. CDR3 residues: CASSLAPGQGNTTYF. DNA of the CDR3: TGTGCCAGCAGCTTAGCCCCGGGACAGGGAAACACCACATATTTT.

The rearrangement joins TRBV20-1 to TRBJ1-2; D may be TRBD1 (5 bases). The germline V and J ends were trimmed by 5 bases and 4 bases, with 14 bases remaining between them. CDR3 length: 13 residues. From germline, CDR1 is DFQATT and CDR2 SNEGSKA (reference sequence). As DNA, the CDR3 is TGCAGTGCTGACAAAGGGGTTGGCTATGGCTACACCTTC. Its translation is CSADKGVGYGYTF.

CDR3 DNA sequence: TGTGCCAGCAGTGAAGGGGGACACTACCAAGAGACCCAGTTCTTC. It specifies CASSEGGHYQETQFF. The chain uses TRBV2 and TRBJ2-5, with D possibly TRBD1 on 6 matching bases. The better agreement between TRBJ2-1 and the DNA end casts doubt on the J call. The CDR3 consists of 15 residues. The germline V gene has CDR1 SNHLY and CDR2 FYNNEI.

This clonotype has a count of ten or more. This chain links TRBV2 with TRBJ1-2; D perhaps matches TRBD1 (6 bases). V shed 5 bases and J shed 4 bases, with 11 bases lying between them. Germline-derived CDR1 and CDR2 are SNHLY and FYNNEI. The CDR3 has 13 residues. The CDR3 protein is CASSKDSIYGYTF. Here the CDR3 DNA reads TGTGCCAGCAGTAAGGACAGCATCTATGGCTACACCTTC.

This chain joins TRBV7-6 and TRBJ1-1; D is possibly TRBD1 (6 bases). CDR1 is SGHVS, CDR2 FNYEAQ, per germline. Trimming left V 5 bases short and J 7 bases short, with 14 bases between. This CDR3 has 13 amino acids. The CDR3 region is CASSKTKGVEAFF. Here the CDR3 DNA reads TGTGCCAGCAGCAAGACCAAGGGGGTTGAAGCTTTCTTT.

The chain links TRBV10-2 to TRBJ2-3, with TRBD1 matching over 9 bases. The junction had 11 bases not matched to a gene; V was cut back by 6 bases and J by 13 bases. Germline V CDR1 and CDR2: WSHSY, SAAADI. This CDR3 comprises 13 residues. The CDR3 here is CASSDGTGSWEYF. Here the CDR3 DNA reads TGCGCCAGCAGCGACGGGACAGGGTCATGGGAGTATTTT.

The chain is built from TRBV6-5 and TRBJ1-6; D is unresolved. The germline V gene has CDR1 MNHEY and CDR2 SVGAGI. The V and J ends lost 0 bases and 12 bases respectively, with 0 bases between them. This CDR3 spans 10 amino acids. CDR3 region: CASSYSPLHF. For the CDR3, the DNA is TGTGCCAGCAGTTACTCACCCCTCCACTTT.

This clonotype appeared many times. The chain employs TRBV10-2 and TRBJ2-2; TRBD1 or TRBD2 may be the D gene (6 bases each). V lost 10 bases to trimming and J lost 0 bases, with 15 bases between them. CDR1 and CDR2 (germline): WSHSY, SAAADI. CDR3 length equals 15 residues. The CDR3 nucleotides are TGCGCCACGCTCCGGGGGCCCTCGAACACCGGGGAGCTGTTTTTT. Translated, it gives CATLRGPSNTGELFF.

V and J are TRBV5-1 and TRBJ2-2, with D unresolved. There are 11 residues in the CDR3. The germline gives CDR1 SGHRS, CDR2 YFSETQ. Trimming left V 6 bases short and J 7 bases short, with 7 bases between. The CDR3 sequence: CASTLGGELFF. CDR3 coding DNA: TGCGCCAGCACCCTTGGCGGGGAGCTGTTTTTT.